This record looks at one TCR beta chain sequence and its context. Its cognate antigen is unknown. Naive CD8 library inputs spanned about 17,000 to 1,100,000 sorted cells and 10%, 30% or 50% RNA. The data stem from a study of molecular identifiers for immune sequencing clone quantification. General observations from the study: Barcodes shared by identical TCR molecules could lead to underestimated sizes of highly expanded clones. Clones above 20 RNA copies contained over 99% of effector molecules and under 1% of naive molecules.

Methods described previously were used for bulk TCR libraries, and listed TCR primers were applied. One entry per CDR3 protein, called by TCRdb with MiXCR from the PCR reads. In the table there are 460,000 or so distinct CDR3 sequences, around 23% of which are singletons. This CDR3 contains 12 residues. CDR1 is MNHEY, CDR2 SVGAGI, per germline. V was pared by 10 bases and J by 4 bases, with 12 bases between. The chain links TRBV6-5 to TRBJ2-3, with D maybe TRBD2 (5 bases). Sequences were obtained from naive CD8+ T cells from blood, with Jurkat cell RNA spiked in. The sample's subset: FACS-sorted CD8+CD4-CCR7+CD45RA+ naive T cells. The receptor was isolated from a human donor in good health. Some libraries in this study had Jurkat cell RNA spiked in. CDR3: CANGDQADTQYF. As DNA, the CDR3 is TGTGCCAACGGGGATCAGGCAGATACGCAGTATTTT.